One sample yielded the 3 T cell receptor beta chains listed below, sequenced in a study of CXCR3-negative and CXCR3-positive naive CD8 T cells. The study made its TRB cDNA libraries by 5' RACE, adding UMI labels. TCRdb reprocessed the 5' RACE reads and keeps a single row for each CDR3 protein, giving no DNA. Its clone listing holds tens of thousands of distinct CDR3 sequences. The sequenced material came from naive CXCR3- CD8+ T cells from blood. Described subset: CD45RO-CCR7+CD27+CD95- naive CD8+ T cells lacking CXCR3 (TNR3-). The receptors derive from a human donor in good health. Some clones in this sample may be carry-over from other donors' samples.

This chain joins TRBV3-1 and TRBJ2-5; TCRdb lists TRBD1, though no DNA is available to test this call. The germline V gene encodes CDR1 LGHDT and CDR2 YNNKEL (reference sequence). CDR3 length: 14 residues. CDR3 amino acids: CASSQQTGDETQYF.

The rearrangement uses TRBV6-2 or TRBV6-3 and TRBJ1-6; TCRdb outputs TRBD1, but without DNA this stays unchecked. This CDR3 contains 14 residues. CDR1 and CDR2 (germline): MNHEY, SVGEGT. The chain's CDR3 is CASSQDPGGSPLHF.

The chain has TRBV9 and TRBJ2-1; TCRdb names TRBD1, which stays unverified in the absence of DNA. CDR1 is SGDLS, CDR2 YYNGEE, per germline. The CDR3 has 15 amino acids. The CDR3: CASSVSGDGYNEQFF.